A single sample gave rise to the 24 T cell receptor beta chains below, sequenced in a study of cytomegalovirus exposure and HLA in healthy donors. The PCR made use of 60 Vbeta and 13 Jbeta primers. The assay was immunoSEQ multiplex PCR, and TCRdb's table has in-frame clones only and misses some. The table has tens of thousands of clones, roughly 80% seen once; the top ten hold 2.5% to 3.5%. What was sequenced was PBMCs. These receptors came from a woman aged 40 to 55 in good health and CMV-seropositive.

CDR3 DNA: TGCAGCGTTGCCTTAGGGGGCCCAGATACGCAGTATTTT. Its protein product is CSVALGGPDTQYF. The chain is built from TRBV29-1 and TRBJ2-3, with 7 bases aligning to TRBD1. CDR1 is SQVTM, CDR2 ANQGSEA, per germline. The ends lost 4 bases at V and 4 bases at J; junction bases unmatched: 5. The CDR3 contains 13 residues.

The CDR3 spells CAGRRTNTGELFF. The DNA for the CDR3 is TGTGCCGGAAGACGGACTAACACCGGGGAGCTGTTTTTT. This chain uses TRBV6-1 with TRBJ2-2; TRBD2 might be the D (5 bases). Germline values: CDR1 MNHNS, CDR2 SASEGT. The CDR3 runs to 13 residues. V was cut by 11 bases and J by 2 bases, with 12 bases left in between.

V and J are TRBV5-1 and TRBJ1-1; D unresolved. The CDR3 runs 15 residues. Deletions cut 0 bases from V and 2 bases from J, with 11 bases between. The germline gives CDR1 SGHRS, CDR2 YFSETQ. The chain's CDR3 is CASSLGAGYNTEAFF. In nucleotides, the CDR3 is TGCGCCAGCAGCTTGGGGGCGGGATACAACACTGAAGCTTTCTTT.

The chain recombines TRBV5-4 with TRBJ1-3; 9 bases are a match to TRBD1. The CDR3 sequence is 16 residues long. The trim removed 4 bases at V and 2 bases at J, leaving 7 bases unmatched. Germline CDR1 is SGHNT and CDR2 is YYREEE (reference sequence). CDR3: CASSLTGGAPGNTIYF. In DNA form, the CDR3 reads TGTGCCAGCAGCCTCACAGGGGGCGCCCCTGGAAACACCATATATTTT.

The chain has TRBV9 and TRBJ1-3; TRBD1 aligns across 8 bases. The CDR3 contains 15 residues. With 4 bases clipped from V and 2 bases from J, the junction kept 5 bases outside the gene matches. Germline V gives CDR1 SGDLS, CDR2 YYNGEE. The CDR3 here is CASSPDRGTGNTIYF. CDR3 DNA: TGTGCCAGCAGCCCTGACAGGGGTACTGGAAACACCATATATTTT.

The table lists this clone with a few counts. The chain combines TRBV2 with TRBJ2-1, with D hard to call. Germline CDR1 SNHLY, CDR2 FYNNEI. This CDR3 has 18 amino acids. V dropped 6 bases and J dropped 0 bases, with 21 bases sitting between them. This CDR3 is CASSVLLVPISSYNEQFF. The CDR3 DNA reads TGTGCCAGCAGCGTGTTACTTGTCCCCATAAGCTCCTACAATGAGCAGTTCTTC.

The genes are TRBV2 and TRBJ2-2; 11 bases are a match to TRBD2. Looked up from germline, CDR1 is SNHLY and CDR2 is FYNNEI. Trimming took 6 bases from V and 2 from J; bases not matched to a gene: 5. This CDR3 has 16 amino acids. CDR3 nucleotides: TGTGCCAGCAGAAAGGGACTAGCGGTTAACACCGGGGAGCTGTTTTTT. As protein: CASRKGLAVNTGELFF.

The chain uses TRBV7-3 and TRBJ2-1; no clear D gene. The V and J ends lost 4 bases and 9 bases respectively, with 10 bases between them. The CDR3 sequence is 12 residues long. Per the germline V gene, CDR1 is SGHTA and CDR2 is FQGTGA. As DNA, the CDR3 is TGTGCCAGCAGCTCACCTTTCGGTGAGCAGTTCTTC. Translation: CASSSPFGEQFF.

This chain connects TRBV7-2 to TRBJ1-4; 8 bases align to TRBD1. This CDR3 has 14 residues. Per the germline V gene, CDR1 is SGHTA and CDR2 is FQGNSA. After removal of 1 base from V and 8 bases from J, the junction contained 3 bases not matched to a gene. The CDR3 protein is CASSLGTGTEKLFF. The CDR3 DNA reads as TGTGCCAGCAGCTTAGGGACAGGGACCGAAAAACTGTTTTTT. The full variable domain, its missing parts supplied by reference TRBV7-2 and TRBJ1-4, is GAGVSQSPSNKVTEKGKDVELRCDPISGHTALYWYRQSLGQGLEFLIYFQGNSAPDKSGLPSDRFSAERTGGSVSTLTIQRTQQEDSAVYLCASSLGTGTEKLFFGSGTQLSVL.

The V gene is TRBV28, the J gene TRBJ1-5; TRBD1 might be the D (5 bases). The ends were cut back, 2 bases at V and 9 bases at J, with 14 bases in the middle. The CDR3 totals 14 residues. CDR1 and CDR2 (germline): MDHEN, SYDVKM. This CDR3 reads CASSLPDISRPQHF. CDR3 bases: TGTGCCAGCAGTTTACCGGACATTTCTCGGCCCCAGCATTTT.

The chain has TRBV29-1 and TRBJ1-2; TRBD1 matches at 7 bases. CDR1 is SQVTM, CDR2 ANQGSEA, per germline. This CDR3 has 12 residues. The V gene end was trimmed by 4 bases and the J gene end by 8 bases; junction bases not matched to a gene: 7. CDR3 nucleotides: TGCAGCGTTGGCGACAGGGTGGGAGGCTACACCTTC. As protein: CSVGDRVGGYTF.

The chain employs TRBV29-1 and TRBJ2-1; D is perhaps TRBD1 (5 bases). Germline CDR1 SQVTM, CDR2 ANQGSEA. V was shortened by 3 bases and J by 2 bases, with 8 bases between the two germline ends. The length of the CDR3 is 13 residues. For the CDR3, the DNA is TGCAGCGTTGACAGGGCGGCCTACAATGAGCAGTTCTTC. The encoded protein is CSVDRAAYNEQFF.

The chain links TRBV19 to TRBJ2-1, with D possibly being TRBD1 (5 bases). Trimming pared 3 bases from V and 3 bases from J, leaving 9 bases between. CDR3 length equals 14 residues. CDR1 and CDR2 (germline): LNHDA, SQIVND (reference sequence). The CDR3 region is CASSIGQGYNEQFF. DNA of the CDR3: TGTGCCAGTAGTATCGGGCAGGGCTACAATGAGCAGTTCTTC.

The CDR3 DNA is TGTGCCAGCAGCTTGTCCGGGGTGGGCAATCAGCCCCAGCATTTT. Protein product: CASSLSGVGNQPQHF. The chain carries TRBV5-6 and TRBJ1-5; D is unclear. The CDR3 totals 15 residues. Germline V gene sequence: CDR1 SGHDT, CDR2 YYEEEE. Trimming shortened V by 1 base and J by 2 bases, and 10 bases separated the two germline ends.

V usage is TRBV7-9 and J usage is TRBJ1-2; D may be TRBD1 (5 bases). Looked up from germline, CDR1 is SEHNR and CDR2 is FQNEAQ (reference sequence). V lost 2 bases to trimming and J lost 2 bases, with 15 bases between them. The CDR3 length is 16 residues. The CDR3 DNA is TGTGCCAGCAGCTTACCCACAGGTCCCTTAAACTATGGCTACACCTTC. Translated, it gives CASSLPTGPLNYGYTF. The full variable domain, with the rest looked up from reference TRBV7-9 and TRBJ1-2, is DTGVSQNPRHKITKRGQNVTFRCDPISEHNRLYWYRQTLGQGPEFLTYFQNEAQLEKSRLLSDRFSAERPKGSFSTLEIQRTEQGDSAMYLCASSLPTGPLNYGYTFGSGTRLTVV.

The V call is TRBV11-2, the J call TRBJ1-4, with TRBD1 matching over 7 bases. With 4 bases clipped from V and 4 bases from J, the junction kept 6 bases outside the gene matches. Germline assignment: CDR1 SGHAT and CDR2 FQNNGV. The CDR3 contains 15 residues. The CDR3 DNA reads TGTGCCAGCAGCTCTCGGACAGGAGTTAATGAAAAACTGTTTTTT. It specifies CASSSRTGVNEKLFF.

The rearrangement joins TRBV7-9 to TRBJ2-4; possible D gene TRBD1, 7 bases. CDR3 length: 17 residues. Trimming took 1 base from V and 6 from J, leaving 19 bases between them. CDR1 and CDR2 (germline): SEHNR, FQNEAQ (reference sequence). The CDR3 DNA reads as TGTGCCAGCAGCTTAGTCGCAGGGGGGATGTCGCGAAACATTCAGTACTTC. Its translation: CASSLVAGGMSRNIQYF.

The chain is built from TRBV6-5 and TRBJ2-7; 11 nucleotides line up with TRBD1. CDR3 length equals 14 residues. In germline, CDR1 is MNHEY, CDR2 SVGAGI. Trimming took 5 bases from V and 6 from J; bases not matched to a gene: 6. Here the CDR3 DNA reads TGTGCCAGCAGTCCGGACAGGGGGCTGGGCGAGCAGTACTTC. Encoded protein: CASSPDRGLGEQYF.

The rearrangement uses TRBV6-5 and TRBJ1-2, with D unclear. CDR1 is MNHEY, CDR2 SVGAGI, per germline. The length of the CDR3 is 14 residues. Deletions cut 2 bases from V and 9 bases from J, with 16 bases between. The CDR3: CASSYPGSNFRYTF. The CDR3 bases are TGTGCCAGCAGTTACCCGGGTTCGAATTTTCGCTACACCTTC.

J is TRBJ1-2 and V is TRBV25-1; D is unresolved. Trimming pared 4 bases from V and 4 bases from J, leaving 13 bases between. The CDR3 extends over 14 amino acids. Germline CDR1 is MGHDK and CDR2 is SYGVNS. The CDR3 loop is CASSAPRGAYGYTF. The DNA of the CDR3 is TGTGCCAGCAGTGCCCCCCGGGGTGCCTATGGCTACACCTTC.

The chain combines TRBV15 with TRBJ1-6, with unresolved D. The germline V and J ends were trimmed by 0 bases and 4 bases, with 7 bases remaining between them. Looked up from germline, CDR1 is LNHNV and CDR2 is YYDKDF (reference sequence). This CDR3 region has 15 residues. CDR3 bases: TGTGCCACCAGCAGAGACAGGTCTTATAATTCACCCCTCCACTTT. It translates to CATSRDRSYNSPLHF.

This clone has only one observation. The J gene is TRBJ2-1, the V gene TRBV9; 9 bases map to TRBD1. The V gene's germline CDR1 is SGDLS and CDR2 YYNGEE. The J segment lost 5 bases and the V segment lost 3 bases, leaving 6 bases of the junction unmatched. This CDR3 is 15 amino acids long. CDR3 DNA sequence: TGTGCCAGCAGCGCGGGGACAGGGAGCCACAATGAGCAGTTCTTC. Its translation: CASSAGTGSHNEQFF.

This clone was recorded only once. The rearrangement uses TRBV5-1 and TRBJ1-2, with TRBD1 matching over 12 bases. The ends lost 0 bases at V and 1 base at J; junction bases unmatched: 7. Germline V gives CDR1 SGHRS, CDR2 YFSETQ. The length of the CDR3 is 18 residues. The CDR3 DNA reads as TGCGCCAGCAGCTTGGACGGGACAGGGGGCTTCTTTAACTATGGCTACACCTTC. It translates to CASSLDGTGGFFNYGYTF. Full variable domain (remainder filled in from reference TRBV5-1 and TRBJ1-2): KAGVTQTPRYLIKTRGQQVTLSCSPISGHRSVSWYQQTPGQGLQFLFEYFSETQRNKGNFPGRFSGRQFSNSRSEMNVSTLELGDSALYLCASSLDGTGGFFNYGYTFGSGTRLTVV.

The chain couples TRBV5-1 to TRBJ2-6; TRBD1 aligns across 9 bases. In germline, CDR1 is SGHRS, CDR2 YFSETQ. The CDR3 is made up of 20 amino acids. V shed 6 bases, J shed 2 bases, and the junction held 18 bases outside the gene matches. The CDR3 loop reads CASKTGTGTPYNAGANVLTF. The DNA of the CDR3 is TGCGCCAGCAAAACCGGGACAGGGACCCCTTATAATGCTGGGGCCAACGTCCTGACTTTC. Combining the CDR3 with reference TRBV5-1 and TRBJ2-6 gives the whole variable domain KAGVTQTPRYLIKTRGQQVTLSCSPISGHRSVSWYQQTPGQGLQFLFEYFSETQRNKGNFPGRFSGRQFSNSRSEMNVSTLELGDSALYLCASKTGTGTPYNAGANVLTFGAGSRLTVL.